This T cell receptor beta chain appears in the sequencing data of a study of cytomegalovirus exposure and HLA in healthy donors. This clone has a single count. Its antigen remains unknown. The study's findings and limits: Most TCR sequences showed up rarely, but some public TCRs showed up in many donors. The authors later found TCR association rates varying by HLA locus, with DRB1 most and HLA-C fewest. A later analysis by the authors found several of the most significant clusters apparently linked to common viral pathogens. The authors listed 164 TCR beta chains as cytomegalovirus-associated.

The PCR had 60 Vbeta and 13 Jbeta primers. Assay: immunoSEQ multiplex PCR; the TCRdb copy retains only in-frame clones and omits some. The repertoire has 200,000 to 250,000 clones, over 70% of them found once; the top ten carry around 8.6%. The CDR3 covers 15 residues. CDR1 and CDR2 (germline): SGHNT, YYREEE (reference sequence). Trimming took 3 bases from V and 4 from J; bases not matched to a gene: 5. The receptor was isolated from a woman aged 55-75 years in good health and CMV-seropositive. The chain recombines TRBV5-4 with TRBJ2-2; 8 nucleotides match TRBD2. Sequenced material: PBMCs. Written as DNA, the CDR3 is TGTGCCAGCAGCTACCGGGGGGGCTCCACCGGGGAGCTGTTTTTT. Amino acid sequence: CASSYRGGSTGELFF. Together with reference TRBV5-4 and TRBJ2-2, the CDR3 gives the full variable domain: ETGVTQSPTHLIKTRGQQVTLRCSSQSGHNTVSWYQQALGQGPQFIFQYYREEENGRGNFPPRFSGLQFPNYSSELNVNALELDDSALYLCASSYRGGSTGELFFGEGSRLTVL.